Listed here are 11 T cell receptor beta chains from one sample, sequenced in a study of cytomegalovirus exposure and HLA in healthy donors. The PCR contained 60 Vbeta and 13 Jbeta primers. Sequencing was performed with immunoSEQ multiplex PCR; in TCRdb, only in-frame clones are kept and a portion is missing. In the table there are approximately 150,000 clones, more than 60% of which are singletons. The specimen was PBMCs. These receptors all stem from a woman younger than 45 in good health and CMV-seropositive.

This clone came up a few times. This chain uses TRBV5-1 with TRBJ2-1; weak D call: TRBD2 (5 bases). V was clipped by 0 bases and J by 5 bases, with 21 bases between them. The germline CDR1 and CDR2 sequences are SGHRS and YFSETQ. This CDR3 region has 18 residues. The CDR3 loop is CASSLDVASRSSNNEQFF. In nucleotides, the CDR3 is TGCGCCAGCAGCTTGGATGTGGCTAGCCGGTCGAGTAACAATGAGCAGTTCTTC.

The CDR3 loop reads CASSSGQGGEKLFF. CDR3 DNA: TGTGCCAGCAGCTCCGGACAGGGTGGTGAAAAACTGTTTTTT. The V call is TRBV5-6, the J call TRBJ1-4, with TRBD1 matching 8 bases. Trimming took 3 bases from V and 7 from J; bases not matched to a gene: 5. This CDR3 comprises 14 residues. Germline loops: CDR1 SGHDT, CDR2 YYEEEE.

This clone was seen only once. V is TRBV2 and J is TRBJ1-4; TRBD1 aligns across 9 bases. Trimming removed 7 bases from V and 8 bases from J; junction bases left unmatched: 5. Germline CDR1 reads SNHLY; CDR2 reads FYNNEI. This CDR3 is built from 13 residues. The CDR3: CASTGTGNEKLFF. The CDR3 DNA reads as TGTGCCAGCACCGGGACAGGGAACGAAAAACTGTTTTTT.

This clone showed up just once. The chain couples TRBV20-1 to TRBJ2-2; D is perhaps TRBD2 (5 bases). Trimming stripped 6 bases from V and 9 bases from J, with 11 bases between. The CDR3 runs to 11 residues. Germline-derived CDR1 and CDR2 are DFQATT and SNEGSKA (reference sequence). The CDR3 coding sequence is TGCAGTGCACCACTAGGGAGGGAGCTGTTTTTT. It codes for CSAPLGRELFF.

The V gene is TRBV7-8, the J gene TRBJ2-5; the match to TRBD1 covers 12 bases. V gave up 5 bases and J gave up 5 bases; unmatched junction bases: 6. The germline V gene encodes CDR1 SGHVS and CDR2 FQNEAQ. There are 15 residues in the CDR3. CDR3 nucleotide sequence: TGTGCCAGCAGCCGAGGGACAGGGGGCTTGGAGACCCAGTACTTC. Translated, it gives CASSRGTGGLETQYF.

This clone was detected once. The chain couples TRBV29-1 to TRBJ1-2, with a weak D call TRBD1 (5 bases). The germline V gene encodes CDR1 SQVTM and CDR2 ANQGSEA. V was trimmed by 5 bases and J by 2 bases, leaving 12 bases between them. This CDR3 is built from 13 residues. The CDR3 DNA reads TGCAGCGTTTACGACAGCCTAAACTATGGCTACACCTTC. Residues: CSVYDSLNYGYTF.

A single count supports this clone. The V gene is TRBV27, the J gene TRBJ2-7; 7 bases are shared with TRBD1. Germline V gene lookup returns CDR1 MNHEY and CDR2 SMNVEV (reference sequence). V shed 3 bases, J shed 3 bases, and the junction held 5 bases outside the gene matches. The CDR3 runs to 14 residues. The CDR3 DNA sequence: TGTGCCAGCAGTTTCGGGACAGCTGTCTACGAGCAGTACTTC. Its protein is CASSFGTAVYEQYF.

In this sample, this clone turned up once. The genes are TRBV30 and TRBJ2-6; D is undetermined. Germline CDR1 GTSNPN, CDR2 SVGIG (reference sequence). V shed 2 bases and J shed 5 bases, with 7 bases lying between them. This CDR3 has 13 amino acids. CDR3 sequence: CAWSRARANVLTF. In DNA, the CDR3 is TGTGCCTGGAGTAGAGCGCGGGCCAACGTCCTGACTTTC.

The chain is built from TRBV28 and TRBJ1-2; perhaps TRBD1 as D (5 bases). The V and J ends lost 3 bases and 5 bases respectively, with 10 bases between them. Germline lookup yields CDR1 MDHEN and CDR2 SYDVKM. The CDR3 totals 13 residues. CDR3 amino acids: CASSLGQPYGYTF. Written as DNA, the CDR3 is TGTGCCAGCAGTTTGGGGCAGCCTTATGGCTACACCTTC.

This chain links TRBV13 with TRBJ2-5; maybe TRBD1 (5 bases). Germline assignment: CDR1 PRHDT and CDR2 FYEKMQ (reference sequence). The CDR3 has 17 residues. V lost 6 bases and J lost 2, with 22 bases in between. Written as DNA, the CDR3 is TGTGCCAGCAGAATGACAATAAGGCAGGGATTTCAAGAGACCCAGTACTTC. Amino acid sequence: CASRMTIRQGFQETQYF.

This clone has more than one count but fewer than ten. V gene TRBV14 combines with J gene TRBJ2-7; perhaps TRBD2 as D (6 bases). Germline V gene sequence: CDR1 SGHDN, CDR2 FVKESK. Trimming removed 3 bases at V and 4 bases at J, with 16 bases between. CDR3 length equals 15 residues. CDR3 DNA: TGTGCCAGCAGCCAGAGAGGAGGGATACGGTACGAGCAGTACTTC. It is translated as CASSQRGGIRYEQYF.